The clone carrying this T cell receptor beta chain was seen a handful of times. The sample comes from a study of blood T cell repertoires in COVID-19. About the research overall: T cells, B-cell-depleted T cells, or PBMCs supplied cDNA or gDNA.

This CDR3 comprises 15 residues. The ends lost 5 bases at V and 5 bases at J; junction bases unmatched: 7. Germline lookup yields CDR1 SEHNR and CDR2 FQNEAQ (reference sequence). Data came from immunoSEQ multiplex PCR; TCRdb stores just in-frame clones and leaves some out. The sample gives 100,000 to 150,000 clones, 70% to 85% of which show up once; over 15% is in the top ten. The V call is TRBV7-9, the J call TRBJ1-2; 11 nucleotides agree with TRBD1. The specimen sequenced was peripheral blood. This receptor was identified in a woman between 45 and 60 years old with acute or convalescent COVID-19. The CDR3 nucleotides read TGTGCCAGCAGCCCCGGACAGGGGGCTTCTTATGGCTACACCTTC. It is translated as CASSPGQGASYGYTF. Variable domain in full (rest from reference TRBV7-9 and TRBJ1-2): DTGVSQNPRHKITKRGQNVTFRCDPISEHNRLYWYRQTLGQGPEFLTYFQNEAQLEKSRLLSDRFSAERPKGSFSTLEIQRTEQGDSAMYLCASSPGQGASYGYTFGSGTRLTVV.